This TCR beta chain was observed in a study of cytomegalovirus exposure and HLA in healthy donors. In the case of this clone: Its specificity is not known.

PCR employed 60 Vbeta and 13 Jbeta primers. Profiled with immunoSEQ multiplex PCR; TCRdb holds only in-frame clones, not every one. The sample holds 120,000 or so clones; roughly four fifths are singletons and the top ten take 6.3%. Findings and limits, study-wide: Confirmation in vitro established that a few CMV-associated chains were specific for CMV antigens. Most TCR sequences were seen very rarely across donors, but some public TCRs occurred in many. An analysis that came later showed most CMV-associated TCR beta chains appearing HLA-restricted.

The CDR3 runs 15 residues. The V end was cut by 6 bases, the J end by 6 bases, with 21 bases between. The germline V gene encodes CDR1 MDHEN and CDR2 SYDVKM. The TCR comes from a woman in her 40s in good health and CMV-seronegative. Source material: PBMCs. J is TRBJ2-7 and V is TRBV28, with D possibly matching TRBD2 (5 bases). The CDR3 loop is CASRRNLGLRAEQYF. The CDR3 nucleotides are TGTGCCAGCAGGCGTAATTTGGGTTTGCGGGCCGAGCAGTACTTC. Supplemented by reference TRBV28 and TRBJ2-7, the full variable domain reads DVKVTQSSRYLVKRTGEKVFLECVQDMDHENMFWYRQDPGLGLRLIYFSYDVKMKEKGDIPEGYSVSREKKERFSLILESASTNQTSMYLCASRRNLGLRAEQYFGPGTRLTVT.